This T cell receptor (beta chain) came from a study of response to subunit inactivated influenza vaccine. Regarding the study as a whole: Each seasonal flu vaccination may recruit only limited new T cells, authors suggested.

This clonotype was seen a few times. Antigen unknown. Each CDR3 protein gets one entry after TCRdb re-called the RT-PCR reads with MiXCR. The sample includes around 500,000 distinct CDR3 sequences, about a tenth seen only once; the top ten take more than 10%. The TCR originated in a man aged 50 to 60 who received an inactivated influenza vaccine. The material sequenced was PBMCs from blood, taken about 40 days after vaccination.

CDR3 amino acids: CASRVPAYNSPLHF. CDR3 in DNA: TGCGCCAGCAGAGTCCCTGCATATAATTCACCCCTCCACTTT. The chain uses TRBV5-1 and TRBJ1-6; D call uncertain. Trimming cost V 5 bases and J 4 bases, with 10 bases left between them. Germline V gene sequence: CDR1 SGHRS, CDR2 YFSETQ. The CDR3 loop spans 14 amino acids.